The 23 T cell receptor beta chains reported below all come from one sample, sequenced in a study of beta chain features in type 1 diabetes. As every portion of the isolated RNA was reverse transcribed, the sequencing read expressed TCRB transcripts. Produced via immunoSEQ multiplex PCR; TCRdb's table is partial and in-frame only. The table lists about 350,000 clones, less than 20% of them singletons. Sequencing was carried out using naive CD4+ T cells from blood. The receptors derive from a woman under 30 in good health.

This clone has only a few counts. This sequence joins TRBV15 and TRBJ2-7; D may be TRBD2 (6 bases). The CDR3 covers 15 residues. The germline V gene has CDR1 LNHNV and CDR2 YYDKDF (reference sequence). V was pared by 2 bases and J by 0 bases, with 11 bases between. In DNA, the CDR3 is TGTGCCACCAGCAGATCGGGACTGAGCTCCTACGAGCAGTACTTC. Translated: CATSRSGLSSYEQYF.

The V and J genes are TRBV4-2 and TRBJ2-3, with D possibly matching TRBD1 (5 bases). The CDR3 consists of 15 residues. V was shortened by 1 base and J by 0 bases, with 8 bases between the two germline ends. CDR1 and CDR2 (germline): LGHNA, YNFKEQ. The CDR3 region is CASSQVTASTDTQYF. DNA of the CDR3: TGTGCCAGCAGCCAAGTGACAGCTAGCACAGATACGCAGTATTTT.

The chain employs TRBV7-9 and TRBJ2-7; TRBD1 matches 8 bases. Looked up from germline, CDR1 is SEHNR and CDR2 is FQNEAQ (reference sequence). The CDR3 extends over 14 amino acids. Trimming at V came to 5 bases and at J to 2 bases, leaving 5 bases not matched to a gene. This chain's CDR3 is CASSAGQGTYEQYF. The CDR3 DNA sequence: TGTGCCAGCAGCGCCGGACAGGGAACCTACGAGCAGTACTTC.

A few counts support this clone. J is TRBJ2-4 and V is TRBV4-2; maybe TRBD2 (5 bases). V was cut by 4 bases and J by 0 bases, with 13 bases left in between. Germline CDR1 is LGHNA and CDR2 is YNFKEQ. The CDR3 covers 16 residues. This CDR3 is CASSLQVLGAKNIQYF. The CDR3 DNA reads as TGTGCCAGCAGCCTCCAGGTACTAGGAGCCAAAAACATTCAGTACTTC.

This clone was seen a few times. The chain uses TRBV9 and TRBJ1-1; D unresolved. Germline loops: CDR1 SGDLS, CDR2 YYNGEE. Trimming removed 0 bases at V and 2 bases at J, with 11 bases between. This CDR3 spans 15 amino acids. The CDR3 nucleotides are TGTGCCAGCAGCGTAGCCCCCGAGGCAAACACTGAAGCTTTCTTT. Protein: CASSVAPEANTEAFF.

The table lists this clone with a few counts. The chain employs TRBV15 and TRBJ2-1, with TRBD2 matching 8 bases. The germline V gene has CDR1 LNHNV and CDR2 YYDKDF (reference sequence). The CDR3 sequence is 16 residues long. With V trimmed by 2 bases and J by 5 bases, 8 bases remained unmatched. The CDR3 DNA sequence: TGTGCCACCAGCAGACCGCCGGGGGGGGCCAACAATGAGCAGTTCTTC. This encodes CATSRPPGGANNEQFF. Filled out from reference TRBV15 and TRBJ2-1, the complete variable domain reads DAMVIQNPRYQVTQFGKPVTLSCSQTLNHNVMYWYQQKSSQAPKLLFHYYDKDFNNEADTPDNFQSRRPNTSFCFLDIRSPGLGDTAMYLCATSRPPGGANNEQFFGPGTRLTVL.

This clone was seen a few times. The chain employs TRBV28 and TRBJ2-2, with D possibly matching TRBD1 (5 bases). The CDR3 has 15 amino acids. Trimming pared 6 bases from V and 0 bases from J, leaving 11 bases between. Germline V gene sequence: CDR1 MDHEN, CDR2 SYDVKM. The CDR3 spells CASSSQVANTGELFF. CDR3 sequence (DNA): TGTGCCAGCAGCTCACAGGTCGCGAACACCGGGGAGCTGTTTTTT.

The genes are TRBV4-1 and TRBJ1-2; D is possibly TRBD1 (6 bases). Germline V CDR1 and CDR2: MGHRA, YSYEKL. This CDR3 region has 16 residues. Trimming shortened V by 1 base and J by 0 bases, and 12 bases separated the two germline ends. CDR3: CASSQGVGATNYGYTF. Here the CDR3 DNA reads TGCGCCAGCAGCCAAGGTGTGGGGGCAACTAACTATGGCTACACCTTC.

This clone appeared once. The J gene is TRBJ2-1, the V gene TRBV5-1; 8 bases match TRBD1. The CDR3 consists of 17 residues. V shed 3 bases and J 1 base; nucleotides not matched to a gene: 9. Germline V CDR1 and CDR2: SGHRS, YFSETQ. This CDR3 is CASSSIGGQGSYNEQFF. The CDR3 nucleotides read TGCGCCAGCAGCTCCATCGGAGGACAGGGATCCTACAATGAGCAGTTCTTC. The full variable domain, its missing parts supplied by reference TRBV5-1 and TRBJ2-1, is KAGVTQTPRYLIKTRGQQVTLSCSPISGHRSVSWYQQTPGQGLQFLFEYFSETQRNKGNFPGRFSGRQFSNSRSEMNVSTLELGDSALYLCASSSIGGQGSYNEQFFGPGTRLTVL.

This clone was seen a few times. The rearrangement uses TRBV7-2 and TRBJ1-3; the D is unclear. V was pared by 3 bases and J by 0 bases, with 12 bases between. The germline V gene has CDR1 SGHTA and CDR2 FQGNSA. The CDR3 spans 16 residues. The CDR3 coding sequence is TGTGCCAGCAGCTTTTCGACGGGTGGCTCTGGAAACACCATATATTTT. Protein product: CASSFSTGGSGNTIYF.

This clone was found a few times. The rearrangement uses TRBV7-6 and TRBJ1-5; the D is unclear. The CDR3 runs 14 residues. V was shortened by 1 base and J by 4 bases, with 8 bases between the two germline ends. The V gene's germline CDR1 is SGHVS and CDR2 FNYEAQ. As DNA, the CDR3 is TGTGCCAGCAGCTTAGTCCCGGGAAATCAGCCCCAGCATTTT. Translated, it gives CASSLVPGNQPQHF.

The DNA of the CDR3 is TGTGCCAGCAGCTTGGTGGCGGGGTTGATCGAGACCCAGTACTTC. Its protein product is CASSLVAGLIETQYF. The gene calls are TRBV7-2 and TRBJ2-5, with TRBD2 as a possible D gene (6 bases). The CDR3 sequence is 15 residues long. Germline V CDR1 and CDR2: SGHTA, FQGNSA. V was trimmed by 3 bases and J by 5 bases, leaving 16 bases between them.

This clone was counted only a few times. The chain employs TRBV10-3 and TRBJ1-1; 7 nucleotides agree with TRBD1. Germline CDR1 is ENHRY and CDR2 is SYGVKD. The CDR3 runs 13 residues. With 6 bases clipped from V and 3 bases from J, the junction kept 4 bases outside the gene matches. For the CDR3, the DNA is TGTGCCATCAGCGACAGGGAGGACACTGAAGCTTTCTTT. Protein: CAISDREDTEAFF.

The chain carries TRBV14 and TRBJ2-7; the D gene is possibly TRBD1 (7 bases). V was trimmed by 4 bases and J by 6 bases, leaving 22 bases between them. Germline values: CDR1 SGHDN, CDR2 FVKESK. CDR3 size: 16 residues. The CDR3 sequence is CASSLRPKTGRREQYF. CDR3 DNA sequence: TGTGCCAGCAGCCTGAGGCCTAAGACAGGGAGGCGCGAGCAGTACTTC.

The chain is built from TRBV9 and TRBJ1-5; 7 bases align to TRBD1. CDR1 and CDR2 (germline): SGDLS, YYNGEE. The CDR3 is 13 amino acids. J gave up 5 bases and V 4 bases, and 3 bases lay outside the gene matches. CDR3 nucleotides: TGTGCCAGCAGCTCCGACAGGGATCAGCCCCAGCATTTT. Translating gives CASSSDRDQPQHF.

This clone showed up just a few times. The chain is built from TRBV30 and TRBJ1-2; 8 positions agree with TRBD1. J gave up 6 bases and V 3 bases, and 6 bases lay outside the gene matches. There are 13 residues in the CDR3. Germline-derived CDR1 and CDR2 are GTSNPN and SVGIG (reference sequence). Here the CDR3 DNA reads TGTGCCTGGAGCGCGCAGGGGGCTGATGGCTACACCTTC. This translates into CAWSAQGADGYTF. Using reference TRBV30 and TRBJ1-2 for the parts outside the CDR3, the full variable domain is SQTIHQWPATLVQPVGSPLSLECTVEGTSNPNLYWYRQAAGRGLQLLFYSVGIGQISSEVPQNLSASRPQDRQFILSSKKLLLSDSGFYLCAWSAQGADGYTFGSGTRLTVV.

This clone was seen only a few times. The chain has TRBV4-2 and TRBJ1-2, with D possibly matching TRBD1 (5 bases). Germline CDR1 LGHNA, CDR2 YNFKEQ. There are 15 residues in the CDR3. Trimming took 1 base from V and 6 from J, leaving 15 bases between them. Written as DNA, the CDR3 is TGTGCCAGCAGCCAAGTATTTCAGGGACTCGATGGCTACACCTTC. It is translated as CASSQVFQGLDGYTF.

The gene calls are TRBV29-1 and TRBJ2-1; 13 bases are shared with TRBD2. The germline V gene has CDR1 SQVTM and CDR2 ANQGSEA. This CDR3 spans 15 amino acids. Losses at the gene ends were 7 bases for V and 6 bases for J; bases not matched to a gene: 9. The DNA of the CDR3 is TGCAGCGGGAAAACAGGGACTAGCGGGGTCAATGAGCAGTTCTTC. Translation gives CSGKTGTSGVNEQFF.

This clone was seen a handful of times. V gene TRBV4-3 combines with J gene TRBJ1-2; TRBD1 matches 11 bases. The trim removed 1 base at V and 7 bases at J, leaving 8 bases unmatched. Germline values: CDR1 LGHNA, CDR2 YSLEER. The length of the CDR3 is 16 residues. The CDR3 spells CASSQALGQGAGGYTF. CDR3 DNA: TGCGCCAGCAGCCAAGCCCTAGGACAGGGGGCTGGTGGCTACACCTTC.

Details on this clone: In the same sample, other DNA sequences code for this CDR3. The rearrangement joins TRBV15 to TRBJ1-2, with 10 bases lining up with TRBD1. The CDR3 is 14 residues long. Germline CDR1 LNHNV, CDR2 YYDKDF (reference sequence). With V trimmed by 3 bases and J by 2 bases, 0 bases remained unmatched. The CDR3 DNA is TGTGCCACCAGCAGGGACAGGGGGAACTATGGCTACACCTTC. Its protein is CATSRDRGNYGYTF. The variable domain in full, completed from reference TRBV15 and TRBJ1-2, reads DAMVIQNPRYQVTQFGKPVTLSCSQTLNHNVMYWYQQKSSQAPKLLFHYYDKDFNNEADTPDNFQSRRPNTSFCFLDIRSPGLGDTAMYLCATSRDRGNYGYTFGSGTRLTVV.

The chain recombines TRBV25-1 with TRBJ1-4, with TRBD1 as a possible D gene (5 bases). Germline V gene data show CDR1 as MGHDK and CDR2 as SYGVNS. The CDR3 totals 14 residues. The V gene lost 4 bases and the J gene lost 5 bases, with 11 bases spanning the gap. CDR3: CASSGGRVNEKLFF. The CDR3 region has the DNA TGTGCCAGCAGTGGGGGCAGGGTGAATGAAAAACTGTTTTTT.

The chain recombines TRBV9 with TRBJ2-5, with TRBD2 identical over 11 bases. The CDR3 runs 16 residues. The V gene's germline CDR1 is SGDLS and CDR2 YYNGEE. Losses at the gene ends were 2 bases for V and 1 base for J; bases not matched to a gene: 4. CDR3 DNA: TGTGCCAGCAGCGTTGCTAGCGGGAGGTTCCAAGAGACCCAGTACTTC. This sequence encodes CASSVASGRFQETQYF.

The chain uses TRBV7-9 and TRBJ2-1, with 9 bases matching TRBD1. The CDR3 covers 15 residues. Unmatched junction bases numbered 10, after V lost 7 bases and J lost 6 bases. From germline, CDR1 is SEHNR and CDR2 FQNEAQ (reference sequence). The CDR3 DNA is TGTGCCAGCACCCTGGGACAGGGCTGGGTCAATGAGCAGTTCTTC. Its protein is CASTLGQGWVNEQFF. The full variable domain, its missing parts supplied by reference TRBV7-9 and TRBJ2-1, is DTGVSQNPRHKITKRGQNVTFRCDPISEHNRLYWYRQTLGQGPEFLTYFQNEAQLEKSRLLSDRFSAERPKGSFSTLEIQRTEQGDSAMYLCASTLGQGWVNEQFFGPGTRLTVL.